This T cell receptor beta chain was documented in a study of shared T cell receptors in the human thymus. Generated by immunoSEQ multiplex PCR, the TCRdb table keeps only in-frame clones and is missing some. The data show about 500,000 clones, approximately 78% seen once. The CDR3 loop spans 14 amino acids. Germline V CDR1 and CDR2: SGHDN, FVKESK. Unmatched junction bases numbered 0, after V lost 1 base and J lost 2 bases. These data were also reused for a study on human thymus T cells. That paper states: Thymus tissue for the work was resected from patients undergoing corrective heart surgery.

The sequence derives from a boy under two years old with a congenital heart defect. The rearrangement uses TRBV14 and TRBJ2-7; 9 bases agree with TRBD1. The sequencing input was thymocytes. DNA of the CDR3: TGTGCCAGCAGCCAAGGGGACAGGGCCTACGAGCAGTACTTC. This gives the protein CASSQGDRAYEQYF. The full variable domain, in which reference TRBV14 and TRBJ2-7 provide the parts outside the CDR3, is EAGVTQFPSHSVIEKGQTVTLRCDPISGHDNLYWYRRVMGKEIKFLLHFVKESKQDESGMPNNRFLAERTGGTYSTLKVQPAELEDSGVYFCASSQGDRAYEQYFGPGTRLTVT.